This record concerns one T cell receptor beta chain sequence. Its antigen is not identified. This record belongs to a study of T cells expressing NK-cell markers. On the study more broadly: Sorted CD3+CD56+NKG2C+, CD3+CD56+NKG2C- and CD3+CD56-NKG2C+ T cells provided the TCR beta repertoires. In the group of eight sequenced donors, seven were HCMV-seropositive and one was seronegative.

This CDR3 has 14 residues. The germline gives CDR1 MNHNS, CDR2 SASEGT. Regarding the study as a whole: The study found dominant NKG2C+ clonotypes at roughly 1.0-7.0% of CD8+ T cells in six donors.

As the method of synthesis, 5'RACE template switching with UMIs yielded TCR beta cDNA. Reprocessing the 5' RACE reads, TCRdb reports a single entry for every CDR3 protein and omits DNA. In all, the sample yields approximately 420,000 distinct CDR3 sequences. The sequenced sample consisted of blood T cells: a sorted CD56 or NKG2C T cell subset, CD4+ or CD8+ T cells, or bulk PBMC T cells (not recorded which). This sequence joins TRBV6-1 and TRBJ2-2; the D call of TRBD2 rests on TCRdb alone, since no DNA is present to check it. The sequence was collected from a woman between 50 and 59 years old in good health. The CDR3 reads CASQGGVFAGELFF.